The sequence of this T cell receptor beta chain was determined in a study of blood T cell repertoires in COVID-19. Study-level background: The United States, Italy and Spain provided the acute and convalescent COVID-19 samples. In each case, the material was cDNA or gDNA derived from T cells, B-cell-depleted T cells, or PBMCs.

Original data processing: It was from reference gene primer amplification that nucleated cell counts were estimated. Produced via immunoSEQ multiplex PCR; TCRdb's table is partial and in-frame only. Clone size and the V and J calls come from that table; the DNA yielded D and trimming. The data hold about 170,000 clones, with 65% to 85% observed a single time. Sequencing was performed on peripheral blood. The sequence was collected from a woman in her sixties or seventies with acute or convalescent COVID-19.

The CDR3 DNA follows: TGTGCCAGCAGCTCGACCGGCGGTAATCCTAATGAAAAACTGTTTTTT. Translating it yields CASSSTGGNPNEKLFF. The V gene is TRBV7-9, the J gene TRBJ1-4; D is undetermined. The V end lost 4 bases, the J end lost 3 bases, and 15 bases lay between the germline ends. The length of the CDR3 is 16 residues. The germline CDR1 and CDR2 sequences are SEHNR and FQNEAQ (reference sequence).